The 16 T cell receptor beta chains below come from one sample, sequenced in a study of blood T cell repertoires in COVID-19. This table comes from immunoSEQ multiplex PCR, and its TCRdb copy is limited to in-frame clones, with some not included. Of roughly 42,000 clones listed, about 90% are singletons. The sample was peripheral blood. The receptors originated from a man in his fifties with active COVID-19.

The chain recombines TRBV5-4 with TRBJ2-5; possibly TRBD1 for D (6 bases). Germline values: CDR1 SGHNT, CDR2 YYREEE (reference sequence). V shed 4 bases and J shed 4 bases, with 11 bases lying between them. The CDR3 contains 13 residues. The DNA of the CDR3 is TGTGCCAGCAGCCCAACAGGGCCAGAGACCCAGTACTTC. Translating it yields CASSPTGPETQYF. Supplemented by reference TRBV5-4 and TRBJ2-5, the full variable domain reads ETGVTQSPTHLIKTRGQQVTLRCSSQSGHNTVSWYQQALGQGPQFIFQYYREEENGRGNFPPRFSGLQFPNYSSELNVNALELDDSALYLCASSPTGPETQYFGPGTRLLVL.

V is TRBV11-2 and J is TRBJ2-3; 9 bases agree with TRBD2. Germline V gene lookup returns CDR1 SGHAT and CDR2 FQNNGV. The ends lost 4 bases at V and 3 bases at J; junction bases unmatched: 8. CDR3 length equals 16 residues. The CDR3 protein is CASSSTAGGWTDTQYF. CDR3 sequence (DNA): TGTGCCAGCAGCTCCACAGCGGGGGGCTGGACAGATACGCAGTATTTT.

Written as DNA, the CDR3 is TGTGCCAGCGTAACACCGGGACACGGAGGTTATGGCTACACCTTC. Translation: CASVTPGHGGYGYTF. The chain joins TRBV28 to TRBJ1-2; TRBD1 might be the D (6 bases). Germline V gene data show CDR1 as MDHEN and CDR2 as SYDVKM. The length of the CDR3 is 15 residues. The germline V and J ends were trimmed by 8 bases and 5 bases, with 21 bases remaining between them.

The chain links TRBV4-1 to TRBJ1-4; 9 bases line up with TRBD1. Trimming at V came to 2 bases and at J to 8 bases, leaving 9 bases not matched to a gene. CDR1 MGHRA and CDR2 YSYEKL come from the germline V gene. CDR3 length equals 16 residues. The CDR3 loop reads CASSQNSGTGLEKLFF. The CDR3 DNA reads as TGCGCCAGCAGCCAAAATTCCGGGACAGGGCTCGAAAAACTGTTTTTT.

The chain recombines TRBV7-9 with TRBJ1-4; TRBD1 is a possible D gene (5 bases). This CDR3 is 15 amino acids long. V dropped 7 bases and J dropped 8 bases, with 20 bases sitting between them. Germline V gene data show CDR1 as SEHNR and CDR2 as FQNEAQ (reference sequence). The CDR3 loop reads CASIQSSRATEKLFF. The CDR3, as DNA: TGTGCCAGCATCCAATCGTCCAGGGCGACGGAAAAACTGTTTTTT.

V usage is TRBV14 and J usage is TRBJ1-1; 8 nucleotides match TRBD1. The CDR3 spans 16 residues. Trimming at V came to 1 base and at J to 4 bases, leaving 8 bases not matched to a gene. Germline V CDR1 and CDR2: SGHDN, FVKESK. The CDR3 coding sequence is TGTGCCAGCAGCCAAGTAACAATCAGGGGGCTCACTGAAGCTTTCTTT. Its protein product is CASSQVTIRGLTEAFF.

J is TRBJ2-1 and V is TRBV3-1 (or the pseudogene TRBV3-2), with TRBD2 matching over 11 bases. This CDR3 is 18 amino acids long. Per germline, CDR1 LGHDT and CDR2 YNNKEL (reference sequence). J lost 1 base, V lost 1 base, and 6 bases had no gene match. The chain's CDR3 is CASSQVAGLAVSYNEQFF. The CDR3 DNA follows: TGTGCCAGCAGCCAAGTAGCGGGACTAGCGGTTTCCTACAATGAGCAGTTCTTC.

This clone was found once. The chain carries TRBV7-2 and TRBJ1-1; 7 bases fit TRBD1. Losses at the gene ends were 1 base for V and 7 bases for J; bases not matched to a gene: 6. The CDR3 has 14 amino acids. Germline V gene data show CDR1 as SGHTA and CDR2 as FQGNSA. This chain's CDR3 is CASSLGTRTGEAFF. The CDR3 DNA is TGTGCCAGCAGCTTAGGTACTAGGACAGGTGAAGCTTTCTTT.

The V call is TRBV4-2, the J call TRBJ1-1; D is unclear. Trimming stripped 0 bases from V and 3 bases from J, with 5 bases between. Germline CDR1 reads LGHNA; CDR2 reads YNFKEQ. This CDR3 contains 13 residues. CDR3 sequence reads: CASSQDRYTEAFF. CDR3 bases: TGTGCCAGCAGCCAAGATCGGTACACTGAAGCTTTCTTT.

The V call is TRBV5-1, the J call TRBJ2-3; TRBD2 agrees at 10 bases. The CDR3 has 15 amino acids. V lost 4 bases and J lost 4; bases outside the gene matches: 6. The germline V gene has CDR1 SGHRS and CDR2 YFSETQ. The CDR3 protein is CASSGMSGGADTQYF. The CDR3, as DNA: TGCGCCAGCAGCGGGATGAGCGGGGGGGCAGATACGCAGTATTTT.

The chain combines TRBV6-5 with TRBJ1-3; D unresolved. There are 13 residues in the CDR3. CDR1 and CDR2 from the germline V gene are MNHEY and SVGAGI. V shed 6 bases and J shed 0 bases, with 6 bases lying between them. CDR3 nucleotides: TGTGCCAGCAGCGAGAGCTCTGGAAACACCATATATTTT. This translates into CASSESSGNTIYF.

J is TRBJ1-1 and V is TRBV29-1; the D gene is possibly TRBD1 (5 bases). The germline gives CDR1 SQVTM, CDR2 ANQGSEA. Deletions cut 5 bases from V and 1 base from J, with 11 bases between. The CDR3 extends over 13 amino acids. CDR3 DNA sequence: TGCAGCGTTAGGGATCAGGGGAACACTGAAGCTTTCTTT. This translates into CSVRDQGNTEAFF.

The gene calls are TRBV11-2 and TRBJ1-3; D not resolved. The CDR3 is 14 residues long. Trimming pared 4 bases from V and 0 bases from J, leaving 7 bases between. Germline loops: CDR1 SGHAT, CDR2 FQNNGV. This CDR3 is CASSSFYSGNTIYF. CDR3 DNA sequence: TGTGCCAGCAGCTCCTTCTACTCTGGAAACACCATATATTTT.

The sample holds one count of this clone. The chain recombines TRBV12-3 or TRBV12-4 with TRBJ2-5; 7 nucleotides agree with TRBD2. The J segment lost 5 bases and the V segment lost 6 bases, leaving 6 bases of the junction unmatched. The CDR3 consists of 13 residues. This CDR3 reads CASRSQGGETQYF. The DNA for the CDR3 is TGTGCCAGCAGATCGCAGGGAGGGGAGACCCAGTACTTC.

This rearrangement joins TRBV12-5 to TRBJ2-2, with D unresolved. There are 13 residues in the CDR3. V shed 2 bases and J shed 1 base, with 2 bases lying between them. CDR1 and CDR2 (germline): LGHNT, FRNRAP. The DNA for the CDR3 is TGTGCTAGTGGTTTGCAGAACACCGGGGAGCTGTTTTTT. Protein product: CASGLQNTGELFF.

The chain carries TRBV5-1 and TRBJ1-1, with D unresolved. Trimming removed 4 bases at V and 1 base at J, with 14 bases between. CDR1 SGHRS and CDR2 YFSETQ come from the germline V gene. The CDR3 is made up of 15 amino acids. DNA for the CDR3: TGCGCCAGCAGCCCGGACCGGAGGGAGAACACTGAAGCTTTCTTT. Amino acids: CASSPDRRENTEAFF.